The rows below give T cell receptor beta chains drawn from one sample of a study of Graves' ophthalmopathy and Graves' hyperthyroidism. TCRdb re-analysed the multiplex PCR reads in MiXCR, keeping a single row per CDR3 protein. The sample lists about 1.2 million distinct CDR3 sequences; about 36% were seen once. The sample comprised peripheral blood or thyroid tissue (not recorded which). The receptors were gathered from an adult man with Graves' hyperthyroidism. The CDR3 runs from the conserved cysteine through the conserved F or W. D genes are given only for firm matches. Clone size, where shown, is once, few, many, or a class for clones that have expanded.

CDR3,DNA,J,size,V,D
CASVQGFSSQETQYF,TGTGCCAGCGTCCAGGGTTTTTCGTCCCAAGAGACCCAGTACTTC,TRBJ2-5,.,TRBV25-1,.
CASSPPAAPGNTIYF,TGTGCCAGCTCACCACCCGCAGCCCCCGGAAACACCATATATTTT,TRBJ1-3,.,TRBV18,.
CSVEAGYTGELFF,TGCAGCGTTGAAGCTGGGTACACGGGGGAGCTGTTTTTT,TRBJ2-2,.,TRBV29-1,.
CASSQTAGGRGGELFF,TGTGCCAGCAGTCAAACAGCGGGAGGGCGCGGCGGGGAGCTGTTTTTT,TRBJ2-2,many,TRBV25-1,TRBD2
CASTTRGRGRGTF,TGTGCCAGCACAACACGGGGCAGGGGCCGGGGCACCTTC,TRBJ1-2,many,TRBV12-3/TRBV12-4,.
CASSLTERGGTQPQHF,TGTGCCAGCAGCTTAACAGAACGAGGGGGGACCCAGCCCCAGCATTTT,TRBJ1-5,.,TRBV7-9,.
CASSYSNLRVRGYTF,TGTGCCAGCAGTTACTCGAATCTTCGAGTCCGAGGCTACACCTTC,TRBJ1-2,few,TRBV6-2/TRBV6-3,.
CSARDRSGSSYNEQFF,TGCAGTGCTAGAGATAGAAGCGGCTCATCCTACAATGAGCAGTTCTTC,TRBJ2-1,.,TRBV20-1,.
CAIPESQGQDGGYTF,TGTGCCATCCCGGAAAGTCAAGGACAGGACGGGGGCTACACCTTC,TRBJ1-2,many,TRBV10-3,TRBD1
CASSAPGLAGGEAQYF,TGTGCCAGCAGCGCCCCGGGACTAGCGGGAGGGGAGGCCCAGTACTTC,TRBJ2-5,.,TRBV7-9,TRBD2
CAISRDLIYEQYF,TGTGCCATCAGCCGGGACTTGATCTACGAGCAGTACTTC,TRBJ2-7,many,TRBV10-3,.
CASSEAGTVYSPLHF,TGTGCCAGCAGTGAAGCCGGGACGGTTTATTCACCCCTCCACTTT,TRBJ1-6,many,TRBV25-1,.
CASSQTLITGLRATEAFF,TGTGCCAGCAGCCAGACTTTAATAACGGGACTTCGGGCGACTGAAGCTTTCTTT,TRBJ1-1,.,TRBV19,.
CASSRTSGRTETQYF,TGTGCTAGCAGCCGTACTAGCGGGAGGACAGAGACCCAGTACTTC,TRBJ2-5,.,TRBV7-7,TRBD2
CASGATNSNQPQHF,TGCGCCAGCGGGGCCACAAATAGCAATCAGCCCCAGCATTTT,TRBJ1-5,.,TRBV10-2,.
CASSTTSGGLEQYF,TGTGCCAGTAGTACGACTAGCGGGGGGCTCGAGCAGTACTTC,TRBJ2-7,.,TRBV19,TRBD2
CASSPGQGLGHETQYF,TGTGCCAGCAGCCCAGGACAGGGATTGGGCCACGAGACCCAGTACTTC,TRBJ2-5,.,TRBV7-6,TRBD1
CSAADSHEQYF,TGCAGTGCCGCAGACAGCCACGAGCAGTACTTC,TRBJ2-7,few,TRBV20-1,.
CASSIGSGGSYEQYF,TGTGCCAGTAGTATAGGATCAGGGGGCTCCTACGAGCAGTACTTC,TRBJ2-7,few,TRBV19,TRBD1
CATSRDQGTPYEQYF,TGTGCCACCAGCAGAGATCAGGGCACCCCCTACGAGCAGTACTTC,TRBJ2-7,many,TRBV15,.
CAIQGRLNSPLHF,TGTGCCATACAGGGTCGCCTAAATTCACCCCTCCACTTT,TRBJ1-6,.,TRBV25-1,.
CSARTTGGTQYF,TGCAGTGCTAGAACCACCGGGGGGACCCAGTACTTC,TRBJ2-5,.,TRBV20-1,.
CASSESATNSGRPTDTQYF,TGTGCCAGCAGTGAATCCGCCACCAACTCCGGTCGGCCGACAGATACGCAGTATTTT,TRBJ2-3,.,TRBV25-1,.
CASSLGMDRDEKLFF,TGTGCCAGCAGTTTGGGAATGGACAGGGATGAAAAACTGTTTTTT,TRBJ1-4,few,TRBV12-3/TRBV12-4,TRBD1
CASRPQGYNEQFF,TGTGCCAGCAGACCACAGGGCTACAATGAGCAGTTCTTC,TRBJ2-1,.,TRBV7-2,.
CASSSEVETQYF,TGTGCCAGCAGCTCGGAGGTGGAGACCCAGTACTTC,TRBJ2-5,many,TRBV7-9,.
CASSHRDREGYTQYF,TGTGCCAGCAGTCACCGGGACAGGGAAGGCTACACCCAGTACTTC,TRBJ2-5,.,TRBV2,TRBD1
CASSLSGGAETQYF,TGTGCCAGCAGCTTATCAGGGGGCGCGGAGACCCAGTACTTC,TRBJ2-5,many,TRBV7-3,TRBD1
CASSQDRGGEKLFF,TGTGCCAGCAGCCAAGACAGGGGCGGTGAAAAACTGTTTTTT,TRBJ1-4,.,TRBV7-9,TRBD1
CASSSTGPYGYTF,TGTGCCAGCAGCTCGACAGGGCCCTATGGCTACACCTTC,TRBJ1-2,many,TRBV12-3/TRBV12-4,TRBD1
CSAERDYSNTGELFF,TGCAGTGCTGAGCGGGACTACTCGAACACCGGGGAGCTGTTTTTT,TRBJ2-2,few,TRBV20-1,TRBD2
CSVETVQGVSYEQYF,TGCAGCGTTGAAACGGTACAGGGGGTTTCCTACGAGCAGTACTTC,TRBJ2-7,many,TRBV29-1,TRBD1
CASSPGGRGYTF,TGTGCCAGCAGCCCAGGGGGCCGGGGCTACACCTTC,TRBJ1-2,.,TRBV7-9,TRBD1
CASSLSGINYGYTF,TGTGCCAGCAGTTTGTCAGGCATTAACTATGGCTACACCTTC,TRBJ1-2,many,TRBV12-3/TRBV12-4,.
CASRSEGLYGYTF,TGTGCCAGCAGGTCAGAGGGGCTCTATGGCTACACCTTC,TRBJ1-2,.,TRBV6-6,.
CASSPVTAINEKLFF,TGTGCCAGCTCACCAGTCACAGCGATAAATGAAAAACTGTTTTTT,TRBJ1-4,.,TRBV6-1,.
CASSRTGAGELFF,TGTGCCAGCAGCCGTACAGGGGCCGGGGAGCTGTTTTTT,TRBJ2-2,many,TRBV11-2,TRBD1
CASRPSQGSQQYF,TGCGCCAGCAGACCCTCGCAGGGAAGTCAGCAGTACTTC,TRBJ2-7,.,TRBV5-1,.
CASSPRTESEAFF,TGTGCCAGCAGCCCTCGAACCGAGAGTGAAGCTTTCTTT,TRBJ1-1,many,TRBV13,.
CASSATGSHEQYF,TGCGCCAGCAGTGCCACAGGTTCCCACGAGCAGTACTTC,TRBJ2-7,.,TRBV10-1,.
CAISDSGWYQETQYF,TGTGCCATCAGTGATAGCGGATGGTACCAAGAGACCCAGTACTTC,TRBJ2-5,many,TRBV10-3,.
CASRQPRGDTEAFF,TGTGCCAGTAGGCAACCCAGGGGGGACACTGAAGCTTTCTTT,TRBJ1-1,.,TRBV19,TRBD1
CAISDAGRGIANYGYTF,TGTGCCATCAGTGATGCCGGGAGGGGTATCGCTAACTATGGCTACACCTTC,TRBJ1-2,many,TRBV10-3,.
CASSLVARGRTNYGYTF,TGTGCCAGCAGCTTGGTGGCTAGGGGGCGGACTAACTATGGCTACACCTTC,TRBJ1-2,.,TRBV5-4,TRBD1
CASREPGQGDNSPLHF,TGTGCCAGCAGGGAACCGGGACAGGGAGATAATTCACCCCTCCACTTT,TRBJ1-6,many,TRBV6-2/TRBV6-3,TRBD1
CASSSLLGSTDTQYF,TGTGCCAGCAGTTCCCTACTGGGTTCCACAGATACGCAGTATTTT,TRBJ2-3,.,TRBV12-3/TRBV12-4,.
CASRGCGRMKETQYF,TGTGCCAGCAGGGGGTGTGGGCGGATGAAAGAGACCCAGTACTTC,TRBJ2-5,.,TRBV6-4,.
CASTNSDSAYEQYF,TGTGCCAGCACCAATTCGGACAGCGCCTACGAGCAGTACTTC,TRBJ2-7,.,TRBV9,.
CASSSRSGYEQYF,TGTGCCAGCAGCTCACGATCCGGCTACGAGCAGTACTTC,TRBJ2-7,many,TRBV11-2,.